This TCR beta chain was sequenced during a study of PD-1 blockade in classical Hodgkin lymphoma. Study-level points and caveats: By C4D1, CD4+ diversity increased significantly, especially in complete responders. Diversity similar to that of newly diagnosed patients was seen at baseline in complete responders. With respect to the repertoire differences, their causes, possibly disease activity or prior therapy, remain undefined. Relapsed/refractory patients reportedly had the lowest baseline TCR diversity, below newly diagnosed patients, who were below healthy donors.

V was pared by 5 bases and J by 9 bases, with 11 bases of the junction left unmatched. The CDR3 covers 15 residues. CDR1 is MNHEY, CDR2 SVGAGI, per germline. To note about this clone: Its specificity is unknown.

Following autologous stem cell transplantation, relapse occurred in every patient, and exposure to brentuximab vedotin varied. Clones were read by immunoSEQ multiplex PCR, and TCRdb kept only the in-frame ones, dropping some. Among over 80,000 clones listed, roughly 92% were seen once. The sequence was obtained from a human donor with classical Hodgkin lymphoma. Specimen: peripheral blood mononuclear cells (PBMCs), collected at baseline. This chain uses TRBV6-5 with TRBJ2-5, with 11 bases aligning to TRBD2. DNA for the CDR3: TGTGCCAGCAGTAGGGACCTAGCGGGAGGTTGGCCCCAGTACTTC. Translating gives CASSRDLAGGWPQYF.